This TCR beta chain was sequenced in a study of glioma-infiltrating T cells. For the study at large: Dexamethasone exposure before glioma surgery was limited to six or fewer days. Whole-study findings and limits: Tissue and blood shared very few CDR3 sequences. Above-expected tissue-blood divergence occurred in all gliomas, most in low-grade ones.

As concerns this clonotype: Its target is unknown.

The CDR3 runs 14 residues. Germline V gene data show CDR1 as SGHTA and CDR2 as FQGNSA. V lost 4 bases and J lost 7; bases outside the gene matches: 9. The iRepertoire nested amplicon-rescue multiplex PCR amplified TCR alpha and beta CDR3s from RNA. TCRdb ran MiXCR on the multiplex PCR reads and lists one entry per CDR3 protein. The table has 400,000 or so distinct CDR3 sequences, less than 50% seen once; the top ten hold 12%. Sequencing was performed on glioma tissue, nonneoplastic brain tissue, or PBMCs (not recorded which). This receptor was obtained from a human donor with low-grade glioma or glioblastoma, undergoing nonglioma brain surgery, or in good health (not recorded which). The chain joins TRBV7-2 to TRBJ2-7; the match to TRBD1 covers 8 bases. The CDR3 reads CASSSTGDKYEQYF. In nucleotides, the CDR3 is TGTGCCAGCAGCTCGACAGGGGATAAATATGAGCAGTACTTC. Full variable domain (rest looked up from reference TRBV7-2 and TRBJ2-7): GAGVSQSPSNKVTEKGKDVELRCDPISGHTALYWYRQSLGQGLEFLIYFQGNSAPDKSGLPSDRFSAERTGGSVSTLTIQRTQQEDSAVYLCASSSTGDKYEQYFGPGTRLTVT.